Reported below is one T cell receptor (beta chain). These data come from a study of blood T cell repertoires in COVID-19. Overall study: Samples representing acute and convalescent COVID-19 were sourced from the United States, Italy and Spain. PBMCs, B-cell-depleted T cells, or T cells were the source of the cDNA or gDNA that made up the material.

CDR1 SGHTS and CDR2 YDEGEE come from the germline V gene. J was trimmed by 5 bases and V by 0 bases; bases with no gene match: 2. The CDR3 length is 15 residues. Using immunoSEQ multiplex PCR, the repertoire was profiled, and TCRdb retains in-frame clones only, with some absent. The repertoire holds some 60,000 clones, roughly 80% seen once, with 8% to 10% in the top ten. The receptor was isolated from an elderly man with COVID-19, enrolled during active disease. Sample: peripheral blood. The chain has TRBV5-8 and TRBJ2-3, with 11 positions matching TRBD2. This CDR3 reads CASSLGLAGGDTQYF. In nucleotides, the CDR3 is TGTGCCAGCAGCTTGGGCCTAGCGGGAGGAGATACGCAGTATTTT.